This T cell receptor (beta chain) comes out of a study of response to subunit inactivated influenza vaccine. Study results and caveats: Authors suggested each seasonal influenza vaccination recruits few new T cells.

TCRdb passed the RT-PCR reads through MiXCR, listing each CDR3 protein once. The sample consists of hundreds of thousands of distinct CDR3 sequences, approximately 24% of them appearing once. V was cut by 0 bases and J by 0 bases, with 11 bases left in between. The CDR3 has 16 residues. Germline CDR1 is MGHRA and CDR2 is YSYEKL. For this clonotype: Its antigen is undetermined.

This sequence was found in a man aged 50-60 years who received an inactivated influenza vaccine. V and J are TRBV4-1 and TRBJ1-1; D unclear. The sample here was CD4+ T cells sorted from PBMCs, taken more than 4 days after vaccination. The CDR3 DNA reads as TGCGCCAGCAGCCAAGATTTGCGGTACATGAACACTGAAGCTTTCTTT. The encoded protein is CASSQDLRYMNTEAFF.